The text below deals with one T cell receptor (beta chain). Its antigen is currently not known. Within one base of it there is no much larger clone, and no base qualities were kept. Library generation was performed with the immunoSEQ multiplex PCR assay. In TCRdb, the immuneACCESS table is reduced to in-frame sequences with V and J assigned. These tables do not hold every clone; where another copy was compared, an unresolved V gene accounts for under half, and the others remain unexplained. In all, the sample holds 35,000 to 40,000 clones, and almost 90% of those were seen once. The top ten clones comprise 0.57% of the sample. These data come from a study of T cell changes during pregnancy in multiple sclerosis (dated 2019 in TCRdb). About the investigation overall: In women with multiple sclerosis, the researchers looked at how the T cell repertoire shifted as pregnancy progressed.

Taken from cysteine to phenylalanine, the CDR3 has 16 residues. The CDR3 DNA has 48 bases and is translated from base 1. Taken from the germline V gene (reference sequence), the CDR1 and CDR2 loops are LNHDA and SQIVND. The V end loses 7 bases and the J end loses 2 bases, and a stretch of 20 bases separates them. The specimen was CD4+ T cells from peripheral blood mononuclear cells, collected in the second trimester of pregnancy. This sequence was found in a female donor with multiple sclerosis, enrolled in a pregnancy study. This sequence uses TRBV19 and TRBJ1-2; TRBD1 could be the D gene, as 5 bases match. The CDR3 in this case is CASTDLRRGGNYGYTF. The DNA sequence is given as TGTGCCAGTACCGACTTAAGAAGGGGAGGGAACTATGGCTACACCTTC.